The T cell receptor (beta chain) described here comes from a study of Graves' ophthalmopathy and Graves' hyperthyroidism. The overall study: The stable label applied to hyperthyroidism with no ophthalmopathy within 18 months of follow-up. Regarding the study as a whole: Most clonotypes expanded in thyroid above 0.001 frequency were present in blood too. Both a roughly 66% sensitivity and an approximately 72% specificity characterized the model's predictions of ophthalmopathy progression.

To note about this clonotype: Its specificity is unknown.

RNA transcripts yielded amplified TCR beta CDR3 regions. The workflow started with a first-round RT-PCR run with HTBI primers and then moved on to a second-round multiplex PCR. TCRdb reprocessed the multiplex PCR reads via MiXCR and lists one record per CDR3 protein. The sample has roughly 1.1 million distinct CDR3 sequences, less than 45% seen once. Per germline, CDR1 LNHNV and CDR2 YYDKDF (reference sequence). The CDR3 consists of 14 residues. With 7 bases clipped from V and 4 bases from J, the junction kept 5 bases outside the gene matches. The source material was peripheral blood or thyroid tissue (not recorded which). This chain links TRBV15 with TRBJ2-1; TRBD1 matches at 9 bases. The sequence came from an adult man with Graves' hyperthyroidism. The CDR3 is CATTGGQGYNEQFF. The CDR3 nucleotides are TGTGCCACCACCGGTGGACAGGGGTACAATGAGCAGTTCTTC.